A selection of T cell receptor beta chains follows, all from one sample in a study of blood T cell repertoires in COVID-19. Profiling relied on immunoSEQ multiplex PCR, and the TCRdb table lists in-frame clones only, not all of them. The repertoire holds roughly 500,000 clones, with roughly 90% as singletons. Material for sequencing was PBMCs or T cells enriched from blood (not recorded which). All receptors derive from a woman aged 40 to 55 who had recovered from COVID-19. The conserved cysteine and the conserved F or W are not part of the CDR3 here. Some rows mark clone size as missing; the rest say once, few, many or name a class of expanded clone.

abundance	j_gene	v_gene	CDR3aa
NA	TRBJ1-1	TRBV25-1	ASKGGQAGEAF
few	TRBJ2-2	TRBV19	ASSLFRGTLTGELF
NA	TRBJ1-2	TRBV14	ASSSVGAGYGYT
NA	TRBJ1-1	TRBV5-4	ASSLVNSEAF
few	TRBJ2-7	TRBV7-9	ASSSASASSYEQY
once	TRBJ2-5	TRBV5-1	ASSPTPQGGQETQY
NA	TRBJ1-4	TRBV10-1	ASSASATNEKLF
NA	TRBJ1-6	TRBV6-2/TRBV6-3	ATSGDREVSPLH
few	TRBJ1-1	TRBV29-1	SVVVGWQRAF
NA	TRBJ2-1	TRBV4-3	ASSQDFSVDYNEQF
NA	TRBJ2-3	TRBV10-2	ASRPGTGFLDTQY
NA	TRBJ1-2	TRBV19	ASSDRVNYGYT
NA	TRBJ2-7	TRBV19	ASSIPAADYEQY
NA	TRBJ1-5	TRBV7-2	ASSLNRVNQPQH
NA	TRBJ2-2	TRBV7-9	ASSLDRTTGELF
NA	TRBJ2-3	TRBV5-4	ASSYRGQGALADTQY
NA	TRBJ2-2	TRBV7-9	ASSLDRDTGELF
few	TRBJ2-7	TRBV19	ASSIDHRTFSYEQY
NA	TRBJ2-1	TRBV5-1	ASSLGTSNEQF
NA	TRBJ2-6	TRBV7-8	ASSLARDSGAGANVLT
NA	TRBJ1-1	TRBV5-6	ASSLIRTVFTEAF
NA	TRBJ1-3	TRBV5-1	ASSPLAGDGNTIY
NA	TRBJ2-3	TRBV19	ASTAGALTDTQY
NA	TRBJ2-2	TRBV12-3/TRBV12-4	AVGGTNTGELF
NA	TRBJ2-1	TRBV7-6	ASSPGSGRALDEQF
NA	TRBJ2-5	TRBV9	ASSVYAGTGQETQY
NA	TRBJ2-3	TRBV18	ASSPPDRAKQDTQY
NA	TRBJ1-1	TRBV6-5	ASRRQGRTEAF
NA	TRBJ2-7	TRBV18	ASSPSGVGSYEQY
NA	TRBJ2-7	TRBV12-3/TRBV12-4	ASSFGLSYEQY
NA	TRBJ1-4	TRBV11-3	ASRKGRNEKLF
NA	TRBJ2-4	TRBV5-1	ASSPRQGEAKNIQY
NA	TRBJ1-1	TRBV10-1	ASSEWRDASSEAF
once	TRBJ1-3	TRBV6-5	ASTRDRTGNTIY
NA	TRBJ2-1	TRBV6-2/TRBV6-3	ASSLLQGAGNEQF
NA	TRBJ2-3	TRBV4-3	ASSQEEGLAGTTTQY
NA	TRBJ2-4	TRBV11-2	ASLGLGALAKNIQY
NA	TRBJ2-5	TRBV5-6	ASSFGQGLETQY
NA	TRBJ2-1	TRBV5-5	ASSQLAGTYNEQF
NA	TRBJ1-4	TRBV29-1	SVARTGATNEKLF
NA	TRBJ2-2	TRBV19	ASSAPSGTSGRGTGELF
few	TRBJ2-5	TRBV24-1	ATSDSGLAGGETQY
NA	TRBJ1-2	TRBV14	ASSLTGGAYGYT
NA	TRBJ1-2	TRBV4-3	ASSQLLWDRYGYT
NA	TRBJ1-1	TRBV5-4	ASSLTGDTEAF
NA	TRBJ1-1	TRBV4-1	ASSLRVGANTEAF
once	TRBJ2-7	TRBV13	ASISTGDSYEQY
once	TRBJ1-2	TRBV29-1	SGLYDSSGYT
NA	TRBJ1-5	TRBV27	ASRAAYSNQPQH
NA	TRBJ2-3	TRBV5-1	ASSLKGLAGATDTQY
NA	TRBJ2-3	TRBV5-4	ASSSTGGPDTQY
NA	TRBJ2-3	TRBV5-3	ARSLTGLSTDTQY
NA	TRBJ1-2	TRBV4-1	ASSHDRAQGIQRYGYT